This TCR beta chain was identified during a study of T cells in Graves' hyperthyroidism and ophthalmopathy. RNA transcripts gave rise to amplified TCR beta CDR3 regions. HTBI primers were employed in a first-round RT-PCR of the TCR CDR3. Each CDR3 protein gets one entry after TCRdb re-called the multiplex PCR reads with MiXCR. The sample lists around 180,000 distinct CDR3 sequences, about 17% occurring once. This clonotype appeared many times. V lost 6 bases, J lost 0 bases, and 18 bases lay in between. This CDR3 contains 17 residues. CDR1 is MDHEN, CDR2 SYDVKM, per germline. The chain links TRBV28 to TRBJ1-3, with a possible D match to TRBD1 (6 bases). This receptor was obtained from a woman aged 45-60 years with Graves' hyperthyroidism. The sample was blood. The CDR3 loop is CASSTIQGLSSGNTIYF. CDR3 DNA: TGTGCCAGCAGCACAATACAGGGCCTAAGCTCTGGAAACACCATATATTTT.